This passage covers 24 T cell receptor beta chains from one sample sequenced in a study of T cell clonality in common variable immunodeficiency. Generated by immunoSEQ multiplex PCR, the TCRdb table keeps only in-frame clones and is missing some. The record shows 40,000 to 65,000 clones for this sample, with no singletons present. The source material was peripheral blood mononuclear cells. Receptors originate from a person aged 18 to 75 in good health.

At least ten counts were recorded for this clone. The read falls 3 residues short of the CDR3 end, and the missing part is taken from the germline J gene. The chain joins TRBV7-8 to TRBJ2-1, with 10 bases lining up with TRBD2. The V gene's germline CDR1 is SGHVS and CDR2 FQNEAQ. The length of the CDR3 is 15 residues. J lost 8 bases, V lost 1 base, and 5 bases had no gene match. The CDR3 DNA, read in part, is TGTGCCAGCAGCTTAGGGCTAGCGGGAGTTTATGAG. Encoded protein: CASSLGLAGVYE. In full, the CDR3 reads CASSLGLAGVYEQFF.

This clone showed up many times. The read comes to an end 3 residues before the CDR3 does, leaving the germline J gene to fill in the end. This chain uses TRBV5-1 with TRBJ2-5; no reliable D call. V lost 0 bases and J 5 bases, leaving 8 bases between the germline ends. CDR1 SGHRS and CDR2 YFSETQ come from the germline V gene. This CDR3 is 13 amino acids long. The chain's CDR3 is CASSLEGFETQYF. Partial CDR3 DNA: TGCGCCAGCAGCTTGGAGGGTTTTGAGACC.

This clone was counted ten times or more. The CDR3 end lies 3 residues beyond the end of the read and is filled in from the germline J gene. The gene calls are TRBV5-1 and TRBJ2-3, with TRBD1 matching 8 bases. The trim removed 0 bases at V and 4 bases at J, leaving 7 bases unmatched. CDR1 and CDR2 (germline): SGHRS, YFSETQ. The CDR3 loop spans 16 amino acids. The CDR3 bases that were read are TGCGCCAGCAGCTTGGAAGGACAGGGTTTTGCAGATACG. Its translation is CASSLEGQGFADT. The whole CDR3 protein reads CASSLEGQGFADTQYF.

This clone was recorded many times. A read error may produce the germline difference seen at one junction end. The CDR3 end lies 3 residues beyond the end of the read and is filled in from the germline J gene. This chain uses TRBV4-2 with TRBJ2-5, with D perhaps matching TRBD2 (6 bases). This CDR3 spans 13 amino acids. CDR1 LGHNA and CDR2 YNFKEQ come from the germline V gene. The CDR3 sequence is CASSQTDYETQYF. The CDR3 DNA, read in part, is TGCGCCAGCAGCCAGACGGACTATGAAACC.

This clone was counted ten times or more. The read ends 3 residues shy of where the CDR3 ends; the end is completed using the germline J gene. The rearrangement joins TRBV7-2 to TRBJ2-5, with 8 nucleotides matching TRBD2. In germline, CDR1 is SGHTA, CDR2 FQGNSA. The CDR3 contains 16 residues. V shed 0 bases and J 4 bases; nucleotides not matched to a gene: 7. The CDR3 DNA, read in part, is TGTGCCAGCAGCTTAGCTGTTTCGAGCGGGAGAGAGACC. Residues: CASSLAVSSGRET. From start to end, the CDR3 is CASSLAVSSGRETQYF.

This clone has more than one count but fewer than ten. The DNA ends 3 residues before the CDR3 does, and the rest of the CDR3 is filled in from the germline J gene. The chain joins TRBV11-3 to TRBJ1-5; D is unresolved. The ends were cut back, 0 bases at V and 5 bases at J, with 5 bases in the middle. Germline V lookup: CDR1 SGHNT, CDR2 YENEEA. The CDR3 spans 13 residues. CDR3 bases read: TGTGCCAGCAGCTTAGATCCCTATCAGCCC. Translation: CASSLDPYQP. The complete CDR3 sequence is CASSLDPYQPQHF.

Concerning this clone: At one boundary the junction diverges from the germline segment, which might be a read error. Sequencing ends 3 residues short of the CDR3 end; the germline J gene provides the rest. The rearrangement uses TRBV20-1 and TRBJ1-1; possibly TRBD1 for D (5 bases). CDR1 DFQATT and CDR2 SNEGSKA come from the germline V gene (reference sequence). This CDR3 region has 13 residues. The CDR3 is CSASGHLKTEAFF. CDR3 bases read: TGCAGTGCTAGCGGACACTTGAAAACTGAA.

As to this clone: The CDR3 goes on 3 residues after the read ends, and that part is filled in from the germline J gene. The chain uses TRBV30 and TRBJ1-5; 10 nucleotides align to TRBD1. Germline CDR1 and CDR2: GTSNPN and SVGIG (reference sequence). V gave up 3 bases and J gave up 9 bases; unmatched junction bases: 11. The CDR3 covers 15 residues. The chain's CDR3 is CAWSPDRGSLMPQHF. The sequenced CDR3 bases are TGTGCCTGGAGCCCGGACAGGGGGAGCTTAATGCCC. Filled out from reference TRBV30 and TRBJ1-5, the complete variable domain reads SQTIHQWPATLVQPVGSPLSLECTVEGTSNPNLYWYRQAAGRGLQLLFYSVGIGQISSEVPQNLSASRPQDRQFILSSKKLLLSDSGFYLCAWSPDRGSLMPQHFGDGTRLSIL.

This clone was seen ten or more times. Coverage ceases 3 residues before the CDR3 finishes, and the germline J gene fills in the end. This chain links TRBV20-1 with TRBJ2-3; possibly TRBD2 for D (5 bases). V lost 1 base, J lost 1 base, and 9 bases lay in between. Germline V gene lookup returns CDR1 DFQATT and CDR2 SNEGSKA (reference sequence). The CDR3 consists of 14 residues. CDR3 bases read: TGCAGTGCTAGAGCTAGCTCAGGCACAGATACG. Translation: CSARASSGTDT. In full, the CDR3 reads CSARASSGTDTQYF.

At least ten counts were recorded for this clone. The sequence runs out 3 residues before the end of the CDR3; the remainder is reconstructed from the germline J gene. V and J are TRBV18 and TRBJ2-1; tentatively, D is TRBD1 (6 bases). Trimming took 2 bases from V and 7 from J, leaving 15 bases between them. CDR3 length equals 15 residues. The germline V gene encodes CDR1 KGHSH and CDR2 LQKENI. Incomplete CDR3 DNA: TGTGCCAGCTCACCAACAGGGAGTGTAGGGAATGAG. Translating it yields CASSPTGSVGNE. The complete CDR3 sequence is CASSPTGSVGNEQFF.

Ten or more counts support this clone. The read terminates 3 residues ahead of where the CDR3 ends, so the germline J gene completes it. This chain connects TRBV19 to TRBJ2-5; 13 nucleotides match TRBD2. The CDR3 is made up of 17 amino acids. CDR1 LNHDA and CDR2 SQIVND come from the germline V gene (reference sequence). The junction had 7 bases not matched to a gene; V was cut back by 4 bases and J by 2 bases. The CDR3 here is CASSNGLAGVGQETQYF. CDR3 DNA (partial): TGTGCCAGTAGTAATGGACTAGCGGGAGTGGGGCAAGAGACC. The whole variable domain, remainder taken from reference TRBV19 and TRBJ2-5, is DGGITQSPKYLFRKEGQNVTLSCEQNLNHDAMYWYRQDPGQGLRLIYYSQIVNDFQKGDIAEGYSVSREKKESFPLTVTSAQKNPTAFYLCASSNGLAGVGQETQYFGPGTRLLVL.

This clone occurred many times. Read data end 3 residues before the CDR3 end; the end is taken from the germline J gene. This chain uses TRBV2 with TRBJ2-2; possible D gene TRBD2, 6 bases. V lost 6 bases and J lost 1, with 12 bases in between. The CDR3 runs to 15 residues. The germline V gene encodes CDR1 SNHLY and CDR2 FYNNEI. CDR3 bases read: TGTGCCAGCAGCAAGGGACTCCGGAACACCGGGGAG. Translation gives CASSKGLRNTGE. The complete CDR3 protein is CASSKGLRNTGELFF.

This clone has ten or more counts. The read is 3 residues too short to cover the CDR3 end, so that end is filled in from the germline J gene. The V and J genes are TRBV18 and TRBJ1-2; 7 bases fit TRBD1. The germline V gene has CDR1 KGHSH and CDR2 LQKENI. The CDR3 has 19 amino acids. Trimming took 3 bases from V and 3 from J; bases not matched to a gene: 19. The sequenced part of the CDR3 DNA is TGTGCCAGCTCACCCTACACATCCCTACAGGGGATAGGCTACTATGGC. This encodes CASSPYTSLQGIGYYG. The entire CDR3 protein is CASSPYTSLQGIGYYGYTF.

This clone has ten or more counts. The CDR3 is cut off 3 residues early in the read; its end comes from the germline J gene. The genes are TRBV20-1 and TRBJ2-7; 9 bases line up with TRBD2. The CDR3 spans 18 residues. V shed 4 bases and J 3 bases; nucleotides not matched to a gene: 19. The germline V gene has CDR1 DFQATT and CDR2 SNEGSKA (reference sequence). Incomplete CDR3 DNA: TGCAGTGCTACTACAGATTTAAGTTCACTAGCGGGTCTCTACGAG. Translating it yields CSATTDLSSLAGLYE. The CDR3 in its entirety is CSATTDLSSLAGLYEQYF.

In its sample, this clone was seen a few times. Sequencing ends 3 residues short of the CDR3 end; the germline J gene provides the rest. This chain joins TRBV7-2 and TRBJ2-7; the match to TRBD2 covers 8 bases. Germline V gene sequence: CDR1 SGHTA, CDR2 FQGNSA. V gave up 5 bases and J gave up 4 bases; unmatched junction bases: 7. The CDR3 sequence is 14 residues long. This chain's CDR3 is CASSPRLAGYEQYF. CDR3 bases read: TGTGCCAGCAGCCCCCGCTTAGCGGGATACGAG.

This clone was seen more than once but under ten times. The read falls 3 residues short of the CDR3 end, and the missing part is taken from the germline J gene. The same CDR3 is also encoded by other DNA sequences in this sample. The chain is built from TRBV30 and TRBJ1-2; D unresolved. The germline gives CDR1 GTSNPN, CDR2 SVGIG (reference sequence). V was pared by 0 bases and J by 4 bases, with 6 bases between. The CDR3 covers 12 residues. The DNA read from the CDR3 is TGTGCCTGGAGTGTACTAAGCTATGGC. It specifies CAWSVLSYG. Given in full, the CDR3 is CAWSVLSYGYTF. The complete variable domain, with remaining parts taken from reference TRBV30 and TRBJ1-2, reads SQTIHQWPATLVQPVGSPLSLECTVEGTSNPNLYWYRQAAGRGLQLLFYSVGIGQISSEVPQNLSASRPQDRQFILSSKKLLLSDSGFYLCAWSVLSYGYTFGSGTRLTVV.

With regard to this clone: The junction does not match germline at one end; this may be a read error. Coverage ceases 3 residues before the CDR3 finishes, and the germline J gene fills in the end. V is TRBV7-2 and J is TRBJ1-2; D uncertain. The germline CDR1 and CDR2 sequences are SGHTA and FQGNSA. The CDR3 is 12 residues long. Partial CDR3 DNA: TGTGCCAGCAGCCGGACTAGATATGAC. Protein product: CASSRTRYD. The whole CDR3 protein reads CASSRTRYDYTF.

This clone was counted at least ten times. The CDR3 end is not reached by the read, which stops 3 residues before it; the germline J gene fills it in. The chain combines TRBV11-3 with TRBJ2-3; D remains unclear. Per germline, CDR1 SGHNT and CDR2 YENEEA. V lost 1 base, J lost 0 bases, and 5 bases lay in between. This CDR3 is 14 amino acids long. CDR3 residues: CASSLVSSTDTQYF. The covered CDR3 bases are TGTGCCAGCAGCTTAGTCTCTAGCACAGATACG.

This clone showed up many times. The CDR3 bases that were read are TGTGCCAGCAGAACAGGGACTAGAGATGGAGATACG. Its translation is CASRTGTRDGDT. The complete CDR3 reads CASRTGTRDGDTQYF. The chain couples TRBV2 to TRBJ2-3; TRBD2 matches 8 bases. With the read ending 3 residues before the CDR3 end, the germline J gene is used to fill in that end. V dropped 6 bases and J dropped 5; count of bases not matched to a gene: 10. The germline V gene encodes CDR1 SNHLY and CDR2 FYNNEI. This CDR3 contains 15 residues. The full variable domain, in which reference TRBV2 and TRBJ2-3 provide the parts outside the CDR3, is EPEVTQTPSHQVTQMGQEVILRCVPISNHLYFYWYRQILGQKVEFLVSFYNNEISEKSEIFDDQFSVERPDGSNFTLKIRSTKLEDSAMYFCASRTGTRDGDTQYFGPGTRLTVL.

With regard to this clone: The read finishes 3 residues shy of the CDR3 end, and the germline J gene is used to complete it. The chain employs TRBV13 and TRBJ1-1; 9 bases are a match to TRBD1. Trimming removed 6 bases from V and 4 bases from J; junction bases left unmatched: 6. This CDR3 has 14 amino acids. The germline CDR1 and CDR2 sequences are PRHDT and FYEKMQ (reference sequence). This chain's CDR3 is CASRPGDRVTEAFF. The sequenced part of the CDR3 DNA is TGTGCCAGCAGGCCCGGGGACAGGGTCACTGAA.

There are many counts of this clone. Coverage ceases 3 residues before the CDR3 finishes, and the germline J gene fills in the end. The chain joins TRBV7-8 to TRBJ2-1; tentative D call: TRBD2 (5 bases). Germline lookup yields CDR1 SGHVS and CDR2 FQNEAQ. Trimming shortened V by 3 bases and J by 4 bases, and 13 bases separated the two germline ends. This CDR3 spans 15 amino acids. The sequenced CDR3 bases are TGTGCCAGCAGCTTTGAAGAGGGTAGGTACAATGAG. This translates into CASSFEEGRYNE. The full CDR3 protein reads CASSFEEGRYNEQFF.

This clone was seen ten or more times. The read ends 3 residues shy of where the CDR3 ends; the end is completed using the germline J gene. The J gene is TRBJ1-3, the V gene TRBV20-1; the D gene is possibly TRBD1 (5 bases). This CDR3 comprises 13 residues. V was trimmed by 2 bases and J by 2 bases, leaving 7 bases between them. Looked up from germline, CDR1 is DFQATT and CDR2 is SNEGSKA (reference sequence). CDR3 in amino acids: CSARLTAGNTIYF. CDR3 bases read: TGCAGTGCTAGATTGACAGCTGGAAACACC.

Ten or more counts support this clone. The DNA ends 3 residues before the CDR3 does, and the rest of the CDR3 is filled in from the germline J gene. This chain links TRBV19 with TRBJ2-5, with 7 bases that match TRBD1. The CDR3 length is 13 residues. Germline V gene sequence: CDR1 LNHDA, CDR2 SQIVND (reference sequence). V gave up 4 bases and J gave up 2 bases; unmatched junction bases: 1. CDR3 bases read: TGTGCCAGTAGTAGGGACAGACAAGAGACC. This encodes CASSRDRQET. The CDR3 in full is CASSRDRQETQYF.

This clone was seen ten or more times. The read stops 3 residues short of the end of the CDR3; the missing end is completed from the germline J gene. The chain uses TRBV30 and TRBJ2-7; 8 nucleotides line up with TRBD2. CDR1 is GTSNPN, CDR2 SVGIG, per germline (reference sequence). V trimming: 1 base; J trimming: 2 bases; junction bases outside the gene matches: 4. This CDR3 is built from 14 residues. CDR3 DNA, as far as it was read: TGTGCCTGGAGTGCGGGACTAGGGACCTACGAG. The encoded protein is CAWSAGLGTYE. The whole CDR3 sequence reads CAWSAGLGTYEQYF.